This TCR beta chain comes out of a study of shared T cell receptors in the human thymus. Measured with immunoSEQ multiplex PCR; TCRdb has only the in-frame clones, and not every one. The sample yields almost 550,000 clones, about four fifths seen once. These records were also assigned to another study, of human thymus T cells. That paper adds: Thymic TCR repertoires of unrelated people reportedly overlapped highly.

Input material: thymocytes. This TCR was sampled from a boy in the first two years of life with a congenital heart defect.

The CDR3 DNA follows: TGTGCCAGCAGTTTATGGGAGGGCAGGGGGCGAAATACTGAAGCTTTCTTT. This codes for CASSLWEGRGRNTEAFF. The V gene is TRBV28, the J gene TRBJ1-1; 8 positions agree with TRBD1. Germline-derived CDR1 and CDR2 are MDHEN and SYDVKM. This CDR3 contains 17 residues. V trimming: 0 bases; J trimming: 5 bases; junction bases outside the gene matches: 11. Variable domain in full (rest from reference TRBV28 and TRBJ1-1): DVKVTQSSRYLVKRTGEKVFLECVQDMDHENMFWYRQDPGLGLRLIYFSYDVKMKEKGDIPEGYSVSREKKERFSLILESASTNQTSMYLCASSLWEGRGRNTEAFFGQGTRLTVV.